This T cell receptor (beta chain) was identified in a study of long-term antiretroviral therapy in people with HIV. Study summary: Collection dates of the earliest samples fall about a decade before the 2015 immediate-ART recommendation.

Every participant gave one or more pre-ART and two or more post-ART PBMC samples. CDR3 length equals 13 residues. Germline V gene sequence: CDR1 SGDLS, CDR2 YYNGEE. The germline V and J ends were trimmed by 0 bases and 6 bases, with 10 bases remaining between them. A note on this clone: The target antigen is unknown.

It was version v3.0 of the immunoSEQ assay that was run at survey level. Data came from immunoSEQ multiplex PCR; TCRdb stores just in-frame clones and leaves some out. The table includes 30,000 to 40,000 clones, roughly 88% detected once. Study results and limitations: CDR3 lengths in HIV samples spanned a narrower range than controls. Clones showing expansion before ART dominated the repertoire at all time points.

The sequencing used unsorted PBMCs, collected 2.2 years after starting antiretroviral therapy. This clonotype was sampled from a man younger than 35 with HIV. The rearrangement joins TRBV9 to TRBJ2-7; a possible D gene is TRBD1 (5 bases). The CDR3 nucleotides are TGTGCCAGCAGCGTAGAACAGGTTAGCGAGCAGTACTTC. Translation: CASSVEQVSEQYF.